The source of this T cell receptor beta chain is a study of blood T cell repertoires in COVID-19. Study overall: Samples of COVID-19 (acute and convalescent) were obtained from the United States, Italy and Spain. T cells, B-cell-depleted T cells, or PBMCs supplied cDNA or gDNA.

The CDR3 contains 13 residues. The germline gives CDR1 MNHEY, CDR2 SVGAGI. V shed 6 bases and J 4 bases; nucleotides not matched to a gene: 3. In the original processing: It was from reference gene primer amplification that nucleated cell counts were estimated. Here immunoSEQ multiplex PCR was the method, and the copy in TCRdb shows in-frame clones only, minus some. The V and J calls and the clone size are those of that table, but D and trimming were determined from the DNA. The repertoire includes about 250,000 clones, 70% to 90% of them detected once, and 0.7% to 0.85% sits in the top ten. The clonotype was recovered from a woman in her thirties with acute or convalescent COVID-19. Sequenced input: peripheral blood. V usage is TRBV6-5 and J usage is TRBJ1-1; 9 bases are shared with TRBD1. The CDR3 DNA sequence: TGTGCCAGCAGAGGACAGGGGATCACTGAAGCTTTCTTT. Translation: CASRGQGITEAFF.